This T cell receptor (beta chain) was identified during a study of blood T cells in healthy people across ages. This clonotype was recorded a few times. Its specificity is not known. Trimming removed 5 bases at V and 0 bases at J, with 5 bases between. This CDR3 region has 14 residues. Looked up from germline, CDR1 is SGHTA and CDR2 is FQGNSA. Study-wide points: Age brought a roughly linear fall in TCR beta diversity measured per million T cells. Expanded clonotype shifts may have been confounded, as the donors had an unknown CMV status.

For the second PCR, which ran for roughly 7 to 11 cycles, a sample-barcoded 5' primer and a J-beta primer mix were used. TCRdb processed the 5' RACE reads anew with MiXCR; each CDR3 protein has one entry. This table holds hundreds of thousands of distinct CDR3 sequences, 20% to 30% found once. The same sample was also studied in work on T cells of mothers and their children.

V and J are TRBV7-2 and TRBJ2-6, with D hard to call. The specimen was blood. The receptor's source is a boy between 5 and 17 years old in good health. CDR3 amino acids: CASSHDSGANVLTF. The CDR3 DNA follows: TGTGCCAGCAGCCATGACTCTGGGGCCAACGTCCTGACTTTC.